Shown below are 24 T cell receptor beta chains from a single sample sequenced in a study of tumor-infiltrating lymphocytes in primary liver carcinoma. RNA isolated from unsorted whole blood supplied the blood RNA, with germline DNA also extracted. Making TCR beta cDNA involved approximately 0.5 ug total RNA and a constant-region primer. Three rounds of nested multiplex PCR with slightly modified ARM-PCR produced TCR beta libraries. Amplification in the first two PCR rounds was performed using TRBV1-TRBV30 forward primers and a C-beta reverse primer for approximately 10 cycles each. MiXCR was run by TCRdb on the multiplex PCR reads, yielding one entry per CDR3 protein. There are approximately 300,000 distinct CDR3 sequences in the sample; 50% to 70% occur only once, and roughly 9% lies in the top ten. Specimen: peripheral blood. Receptors were obtained from a middle-aged man with primary liver carcinoma and hepatitis B virus infection.

On this clonotype itself: A junction end diverges from the germline sequence, so it may reflect a read error. The gene calls are TRBV6-5 and TRBJ1-1; D not certain. This CDR3 comprises 14 residues. Germline V gives CDR1 MNHEY, CDR2 SVGAGI. The CDR3 DNA is TGTGCCGGCAGTTCCCCTGCGATGAACACTGAAGCTTTCTTT. This sequence encodes CAGSSPAMNTEAFF.

CDR3: CASSRPQLGELFF. The CDR3 DNA follows: TGTGCCAGCAGCCGTCCCCAGCTCGGGGAGCTGTTTTTT. The rearrangement uses TRBV5-4 and TRBJ2-2; the D is unclear. Germline CDR1 is SGHNT and CDR2 is YYREEE (reference sequence). The CDR3 covers 13 residues. Trimming took 4 bases from V and 7 from J, leaving 11 bases between them.

The chain is built from TRBV7-9 and TRBJ2-7, with D perhaps TRBD1 or TRBD2 (5 bases each). This CDR3 is built from 12 residues. Germline CDR1 and CDR2: SEHNR and FQNEAQ (reference sequence). The V end was cut by 5 bases, the J end by 4 bases, with 9 bases between. The CDR3 reads CASSGDGYEQYF. CDR3 DNA sequence: TGTGCCAGCAGCGGGGACGGTTACGAGCAGTACTTC. The complete variable domain, with remaining parts taken from reference TRBV7-9 and TRBJ2-7, reads DTGVSQNPRHKITKRGQNVTFRCDPISEHNRLYWYRQTLGQGPEFLTYFQNEAQLEKSRLLSDRFSAERPKGSFSTLEIQRTEQGDSAMYLCASSGDGYEQYFGPGTRLTVT.

Regarding this clonotype: The junction shows a germline mismatch at one end, possibly a read error. The gene calls are TRBV2 and TRBJ2-7; D unresolved. The germline CDR1 and CDR2 sequences are SNHLY and FYNNEI. The CDR3 is 12 residues long. The CDR3, as DNA: TGCGCCAGCAGTAAACAGTCCTACGAGCAGTACTTC. Amino acid sequence: CASSKQSYEQYF. Full variable domain (outside the CDR3, taken from reference TRBV2 and TRBJ2-7): EPEVTQTPSHQVTQMGQEVILRCVPISNHLYFYWYRQILGQKVEFLVSFYNNEISEKSEIFDDQFSVERPDGSNFTLKIRSTKLEDSAMYFCASSKQSYEQYFGPGTRLTVT.

The V and J genes are TRBV12-3 or TRBV12-4 and TRBJ1-5; tentatively, D is TRBD1 (5 bases). The V end was cut by 11 bases, the J end by 4 bases, with 21 bases between. The length of the CDR3 is 15 residues. The CDR3 region has the DNA TGTGCCTGCACGCGGGGCTCCGCAATAAATCAGCCCCAGCATTTT. Translating gives CACTRGSAINQPQHF.

With regard to this clonotype: A much larger clone differs by one base, so this may be a read error. The chain recombines TRBV6-1 with TRBJ1-2; no clear D gene. The CDR3 has 12 residues. V shed 7 bases and J shed 2 bases, with 8 bases lying between them. Germline assignment: CDR1 MNHNS and CDR2 SASEGT. The CDR3 nucleotides read TGTGCCAGCATGTGCGGGAACTATGGCTACACCTTC. It codes for CASMCGNYGYTF.

This clonotype appeared many times. The rearrangement links TRBV10-2 to TRBJ2-7; the D is unclear. In germline, CDR1 is WSHSY, CDR2 SAAADI. The V and J ends lost 2 bases and 4 bases respectively, with 18 bases between them. The CDR3 loop spans 16 amino acids. The CDR3 DNA is TGCGCCAGCAGTGAGCCTGGGTCCACCTCTTCTTACGAGCAGTACTTC. Translated, it gives CASSEPGSTSSYEQYF.

Regarding this clonotype: A much larger clone sits a single nucleotide away, making a read error possible. The chain has TRBV6-1 and TRBJ2-3; no definite D call. The CDR3 contains 15 residues. The germline V and J ends were trimmed by 2 bases and 6 bases, with 15 bases remaining between them. Germline values: CDR1 MNHNS, CDR2 SASEGT. For the CDR3, the DNA is TGTGCCAGCAGTGAATGGAAAGGGTCGGTTGATACGCAGTATTTT. Its translation: CASSEWKGSVDTQYF.

CDR3 coding DNA: TGTGCCTGGATGCCTAGCGGGAGGGCCAGTAATGAGCAGTTCTTC. Residues: CAWMPSGRASNEQFF. The J gene is TRBJ2-1, the V gene TRBV30; 12 positions match TRBD2. This CDR3 spans 15 amino acids. The germline CDR1 and CDR2 sequences are GTSNPN and SVGIG (reference sequence). V lost 4 bases, J lost 7 bases, and 8 bases stayed unmatched. Supplemented by reference TRBV30 and TRBJ2-1, the full variable domain reads SQTIHQWPATLVQPVGSPLSLECTVEGTSNPNLYWYRQAAGRGLQLLFYSVGIGQISSEVPQNLSASRPQDRQFILSSKKLLLSDSGFYLCAWMPSGRASNEQFFGPGTRLTVL.

For this clonotype: One base away lies a much larger clone, so this may be a sequencing read error. This chain uses TRBV12-3 or TRBV12-4 with TRBJ1-1; tentative D call: TRBD1 (5 bases). The CDR3 totals 12 residues. V dropped 7 bases and J dropped 7 bases, with 13 bases sitting between them. CDR3 nucleotide sequence: TGTGCCAGCAATTTTATGCAGGGTGAAGCTTTCTTT. Its translation: CASNFMQGEAFF.

This clonotype was seen at least ten times. This chain uses TRBV29-1 with TRBJ1-1; D is unclear. There are 11 residues in the CDR3. Between the trimmed V and J ends, which lost 7 bases and 11 bases, there was a span of 17 bases. Germline V gene data show CDR1 as SQVTM and CDR2 as ANQGSEA. The CDR3 DNA follows: TGCAGCGGATCCACGAAGAGTGGGGCTTTCTTT. It specifies CSGSTKSGAFF.

Of note for this clonotype: Compared with germline, one end of the junction differs, possibly owing to a read error. V usage is TRBV5-4 and J usage is TRBJ2-7; TRBD1 matches at 10 bases. The germline gives CDR1 SGHNT, CDR2 YYREEE (reference sequence). CDR3 length: 15 amino acids. The CDR3 sequence is CASSLGGQGLYEQYF. The CDR3 DNA reads as TGTGCCAGCAGCCTTGGGGGACAGGGGCTCTACGAGCAGTATTTC.

In regard to this clonotype: An end of the junction differs from the germline gene, which may be a read error. The V call is TRBV11-2, the J call TRBJ1-5; D remains ambiguous. This CDR3 contains 15 residues. Germline V gives CDR1 SGHAT, CDR2 FQNNGV. The CDR3 DNA is TGTGCCAGCAGCTTCGACGGGGATAGAAATCAGCCCCAACATTTT. Protein sequence: CASSFDGDRNQPQHF.

Regarding this clonotype: One end of the junction does not line up with germline, which may come from a read error. The chain carries TRBV11-1 and TRBJ1-1, with TRBD1 matching over 7 bases. The germline V gene encodes CDR1 SGHAT and CDR2 FQDESV (reference sequence). This CDR3 spans 14 amino acids. As DNA, the CDR3 is TGTGCCAGCAGCGATCGACAGGGCGACACTGAAGTTTTCTTT. It translates to CASSDRQGDTEVFF.

As for this clonotype: A much larger clone lies one base from this, so it may be a read error. The chain joins TRBV12-3 or TRBV12-4 to TRBJ2-7; maybe TRBD2 (6 bases). The CDR3 runs 13 residues. CDR3 in amino acids: CASRRDFSCEQYF. As DNA, the CDR3 is TGTGCCAGCAGGAGGGACTTCTCCTGCGAGCAGTACTTC.

This clonotype was recorded a few times. The CDR3 here is CASSFGLAEIAYNEQFF. CDR3 DNA sequence: TGTGCCAGCAGCTTCGGACTAGCGGAGATCGCTTACAATGAGCAGTTCTTC. The rearrangement uses TRBV5-6 and TRBJ2-1, with 10 bases fitting TRBD2. This CDR3 contains 17 residues. J lost 4 bases, V lost 2 bases, and 9 bases had no gene match. CDR1 and CDR2 from the germline V gene are SGHDT and YYEEEE. Filled out from reference TRBV5-6 and TRBJ2-1, the complete variable domain reads DAGVTQSPTHLIKTRGQQVTLRCSPKSGHDTVSWYQQALGQGPQFIFQYYEEEERQRGNFPDRFSGHQFPNYSSELNVNALLLGDSALYLCASSFGLAEIAYNEQFFGPGTRLTVL.

Only a few counts were recorded for this clonotype. Since a much larger clone is just one base distant, this may be a read error. V is TRBV4-1 and J is TRBJ1-1; 7 nucleotides align to TRBD1. Germline V gene data show CDR1 as MGHRA and CDR2 as YSYEKL. The CDR3 extends over 16 amino acids. The V gene end was trimmed by 6 bases and the J gene end by 2 bases; junction bases not matched to a gene: 12. CDR3 in DNA: TGCGCCAGCAGTCGCTGGGACAGAAGACTTAACACTGAAGCTTTCTTT. Protein sequence: CASSRWDRRLNTEAFF.

V is TRBV21-1 and J is TRBJ2-1. TRBV21-1 is a documented pseudogene. The CDR3 sequence is 12 residues long. This chain's CDR3 is CTSLRPYNEQFF. The CDR3 coding sequence is TGTACCAGCCTGAGGCCCTACAATGAGCAGTTCTTC.

Details on this clonotype: This may come from a read error, since a much larger clone is one base off. The chain couples TRBV10-2 to TRBJ2-7, with 10 nucleotides matching TRBD1. J lost 6 bases, V lost 7 bases, and 3 bases had no gene match. This CDR3 has 12 residues. Germline-derived CDR1 and CDR2 are WSHSY and SAAADI. This CDR3 reads CASTGTGVEQYF. DNA for the CDR3: TGCGCCAGCACCGGGACAGGGGTCGAGCAGTACTTC.

This clonotype was recorded many times. The chain carries TRBV10-3 and TRBJ2-5; 8 bases align to TRBD1. Looked up from germline, CDR1 is ENHRY and CDR2 is SYGVKD. The CDR3 covers 13 residues. V lost 10 bases, J lost 5 bases, and 9 bases stayed unmatched. CDR3: CATSRDRRETQYF. The CDR3 nucleotides read TGTGCCACCAGCCGGGACAGGAGGGAGACCCAGTACTTC.

Of note for this clonotype: The junction departs from germline at one end; a sequencing error may be responsible. J is TRBJ2-3 and V is TRBV6-5, with 12 bases identical to TRBD2. The CDR3 covers 15 residues. Germline loops: CDR1 MNHEY, CDR2 SVGAGI. CDR3: CASSPGLAGIDTHYF. DNA of the CDR3: TGTGCCAGCAGCCCAGGACTAGCGGGAATAGATACGCACTATTTT.

Worth noting for this clonotype: This may be a read error, as it is one base from a much larger clone. The J gene is TRBJ1-2, the V gene TRBV5-8, with D tentatively TRBD1 (6 bases). The CDR3 consists of 15 residues. The germline V gene has CDR1 SGHTS and CDR2 YDEGEE. The V gene lost 3 bases and the J gene lost 4 bases, with 16 bases spanning the gap. CDR3 bases: TGTGCCAGCAGCTCAACAGGGACTCACTCCTATGGCTACACCTTC. This translates into CASSSTGTHSYGYTF.

Turning to this clonotype: This clone may be a read error of a much larger clone one base away. CDR3 amino acids: CAMSTSGRSTGELFF. CDR3 bases: TGTGCCATGAGCACTAGCGGGAGGAGCACCGGGGAGCTGTTTTTT. V and J are TRBV10-3 and TRBJ2-2; 12 nucleotides align to TRBD2. Germline V lookup: CDR1 ENHRY, CDR2 SYGVKD. The CDR3 is made up of 15 amino acids. V lost 9 bases to trimming and J lost 4 bases; unmatched junction nucleotides: 6.

V gene TRBV7-9 combines with J gene TRBJ2-1; 8 bases line up with TRBD1. Germline assignment: CDR1 SEHNR and CDR2 FQNEAQ (reference sequence). CDR3 length: 13 residues. J gave up 9 bases and V 5 bases, and 6 bases lay outside the gene matches. The CDR3: CASSIGTGSEQFF. For the CDR3, the DNA is TGTGCCAGCAGCATAGGGACAGGCAGTGAGCAGTTCTTC.